This T cell receptor beta chain was captured by sequencing in a study of control samples from healthy donors and cancer patients (dated by TCRdb to 2020 to 2021). V is clipped by 4 bases and J by 0 bases, and the sequence between their germline boundaries is 13 bases long. Inclusive of the bounding cysteine and phenylalanine, the CDR3 is 15 residues long. Only the CDR3 DNA is retained, 45 bases long and in frame from the first base. The CDR1 and CDR2 encoded by the germline V gene are SGHTS and YDEGEE. Library generation was performed with the immunoSEQ multiplex PCR assay. TCRdb took this table from immuneACCESS and kept in-frame rearrangements with V and J called. Such tables lack part of the clones; where checked against another copy, unresolved V genes explain under half of the gap, and the rest is unexplained. For this sample there are roughly 59,000 clones; more than 85% appear just once. 1.7% of the sample goes to the ten largest clones.

This clone was picked up one time. Its cognate antigen has yet to be identified. No per-base quality is available; no much larger clone lies one base away. What was sequenced was PBMCs. The chain couples TRBV5-8 to TRBJ1-1; 5 matching bases give a weak D call of TRBD1. The sequence was obtained from a man in his forties or fifties with colorectal cancer. The nucleotides read TGTGCCAGCAGCCTTCAGACAGCTATGAACACTGAAGCTTTCTTT. The resulting protein is CASSLQTAMNTEAFF.